The T cell receptor (beta chain) described here comes from a study of blood T cells in healthy people across ages (dated by TCRdb to the mid-2010s). About the full investigation: In model experiments, template switching captured roughly one uniquely barcoded TCR beta cDNA molecule for every two T cells. Four age groups were formed from the donors: young (average around 15 years), middle-aged (approximately 41), aged (roughly 58) and long-lived (more than 75). Two additional independent replicas of 1 million unique cDNA reads from the same blood draw were analyzed for two donors (one aged 18 to 30 and one aged 80 or older). The study measured age-related changes in TCR beta repertoire diversity using deep sequencing normalized with unique cDNA molecular identifiers. To avoid experimental bias, donors of different ages were distributed randomly across sequencing lanes. The research as a whole found: Compared with the aged group, the long-lived group had more naive CD4+ T cells, fewer expanded clones and increased TCR diversity, suggesting age selection. Because the CMV infection status of the donors was unknown, age-related changes in expanded clonotypes may potentially have been confounded. There was a strong correlation between observed TCR beta diversity and the percentage of naive T cells measured by flow cytometry. Conclusive comparison of naive and antigen-experienced compartments was prevented by the profiling of bulk unsorted PBMCs. As age increased, observed TCR beta diversity per million T cells dropped in a roughly linear way, and a significant reduction was already evident by age about 36. Estimates of total diversity based on one million sequenced T cells were considered lower bounds and underestimates.

Library preparation was by 5' RACE. Sequenced on an Illumina HiSeq 2500. A second roughly 7 to 11 cycle PCR used a sample-barcoded 5' primer and a J-beta primer mix. A unique molecular identifier was introduced onto each TCR beta cDNA molecule by a template-switch 5' adaptor carrying 12 random nucleotides. Each sample yielded at least 2.5 million CDR3-containing paired-end reads. All of the RNA was converted into first-strand cDNA using the Mint cDNA synthesis kit, with a TRBC-specific oligonucleotide serving as the primer. All cDNA was treated with uracil-DNA glycosylase and then went through a first 18-cycle PCR with the universal primers M1SS and BC2_uni_R. The original methods were these. For normalization, 1 million high-quality reads were randomly selected from each sample, with every read carrying a distinct molecular identifier. Reads sharing molecular identifiers were discarded rather than binned into consensus sequences. MiTCR, run with a Q25 quality threshold and the strictest error-elimination algorithm, handled CDR3 identification, clonotype clustering and error correction. A nonparametric unseen species model using Euler transformation provided a lower-bound estimate of total TCR beta diversity. TCRdb reanalyzed the raw reads on its own, using fastp at Q25 for trimming and MiXCR for clone calling, and kept in-frame beta chains. Rows matching on CDR3 protein sequence are summarized as one entry with the most common DNA and genes. The V and J calls were not made by the authors but by TCRdb's processing. The sample includes about 1.6 million distinct CDR3 sequences, with around 35% observed a single time. Of the sample, over 9% is held by the ten largest clones.

Reading from cysteine to phenylalanine, the CDR3 counts 15 amino acids. The sequence is cut down to CDR3 DNA, 45 bases in frame from base 1. V is clipped by 1 base and J by 5 bases, and the sequence between their germline boundaries is 15 bases long. The germline V gene yields MGHDK for CDR1 and SYGVNS for CDR2. A remark on this clonotype: What this receptor recognizes is not known. Per-base qualities were not stored, and no clone one base away is much larger.

The 39 donors, aged about 6 to 95 years, were systemically healthy Caucasian individuals from Russia. Each donor gave 8 to 10 milliliters of peripheral blood, drawn into EDTA-treated Vacutainer tubes. Ficoll-Paque density-gradient centrifugation was used to isolate PBMCs, with at least 6 million per sample. Total RNA, at least 6 micrograms per sample, was extracted from PBMCs with Trizol reagent. For every donor, flow cytometry on a PBMC aliquot measured the percentage of naive CD45RAhigh/CD27high T cells. The sequence joins TRBV25-1 to TRBJ2-7, with TRBD1 as a weak D call on 5 bases. The clonotype originates from a woman aged 25 to 39 in good health. The sequencing sample was made of blood. The CDR3 reads as follows: CASSESTGNTDEQYF. The DNA is as follows: TGTGCCAGCAGTGAATCTACAGGAAACACGGACGAGCAGTACTTC.